This TCR beta chain was identified in a study of cytomegalovirus exposure and HLA in healthy donors. Healthy individuals who donated bone marrow served as the donors. This clone has just one count. Antigen: not known. The PCR had 60 Vbeta and 13 Jbeta primers. Method: immunoSEQ multiplex PCR; TCRdb's copy keeps in-frame clones and lacks some. The table has 110,000 or so clones, around 77% seen once. General study points: The classifier was said to identify cytomegalovirus status with high specificity and sensitivity.

The V and J ends lost 4 bases and 3 bases, in that order; junction bases with no gene match: 5. CDR3 length: 15 amino acids. CDR1 MNHNS and CDR2 SASEGT come from the germline V gene. The sample taken for sequencing was PBMCs. The TCR comes from a woman aged 25-40 years in good health and CMV-seropositive. The V gene is TRBV6-1, the J gene TRBJ1-5, with 8 bases fitting TRBD1. CDR3 in amino acids: CASSVGTGANQPQHF. For the CDR3, the DNA is TGTGCCAGCAGTGTGGGGACAGGAGCCAATCAGCCCCAGCATTTT.